Below, one T cell receptor (beta chain) is given with its context. The data stem from a study of T cells in Graves' hyperthyroidism and ophthalmopathy. Study-level background: The authors collected peripheral blood at initial diagnosis, before any treatment.

From RNA transcripts, TCR beta CDR3 regions were amplified. HTBI primers were employed in a first-round RT-PCR of the TCR CDR3. TCRdb itself ran the multiplex PCR reads through MiXCR, one entry per CDR3 protein. The profile shows hundreds of thousands of distinct CDR3 sequences, over 15% of them singletons. Patients aged 18 to 65 had newly diagnosed hyperthyroidism lasting under 2 months. Any patient presenting with uncontrolled infection, other autoimmune disease, pregnancy or lactation was left out. CDR3 size: 16 residues. Looked up from germline, CDR1 is DFQATT and CDR2 is SNEGSKA (reference sequence). Trimming at V came to 5 bases and at J to 3 bases, leaving 9 bases not matched to a gene.

The rearrangement links TRBV20-1 to TRBJ2-6; 8 bases are shared with TRBD2. The specimen sequenced was blood. The receptor was isolated from a woman aged 18-35 years with Graves' hyperthyroidism. In DNA form, the CDR3 reads TGCAGTGCTCCCCCGGGGGGGATAGGTGGGGCCAACGTCCTGACTTTC. Amino acid sequence: CSAPPGGIGGANVLTF.